This T cell receptor beta chain is drawn from a study of ipilimumab plus nivolumab after autologous stem cell transplantation. About the study: Patients received a median of roughly five ipilimumab and 8 or 9 nivolumab doses.

Profiled with immunoSEQ multiplex PCR; TCRdb holds only in-frame clones, not every one. The repertoire holds fewer than 10,000 clones, about 70% seen once, with 17% in the top ten. Trimming took 8 bases from V and 5 from J, leaving 16 bases between them. The V gene's germline CDR1 is MDHEN and CDR2 SYDVKM. The CDR3 is 14 residues long. Ipilimumab, 1 mg/kg, started 14 to 28 days after autologous transplant. Material: PBMCs, obtained in a trial of ipilimumab plus nivolumab as post-transplant consolidation. The rearrangement links TRBV28 to TRBJ2-1; D is perhaps TRBD2 (5 bases). The TCR comes from a female donor with multiple myeloma. CDR3 sequence reads: CASLTSGIHNEQFF. DNA for the CDR3: TGTGCCAGCTTAACCTCCGGGATCCACAATGAGCAGTTCTTC.